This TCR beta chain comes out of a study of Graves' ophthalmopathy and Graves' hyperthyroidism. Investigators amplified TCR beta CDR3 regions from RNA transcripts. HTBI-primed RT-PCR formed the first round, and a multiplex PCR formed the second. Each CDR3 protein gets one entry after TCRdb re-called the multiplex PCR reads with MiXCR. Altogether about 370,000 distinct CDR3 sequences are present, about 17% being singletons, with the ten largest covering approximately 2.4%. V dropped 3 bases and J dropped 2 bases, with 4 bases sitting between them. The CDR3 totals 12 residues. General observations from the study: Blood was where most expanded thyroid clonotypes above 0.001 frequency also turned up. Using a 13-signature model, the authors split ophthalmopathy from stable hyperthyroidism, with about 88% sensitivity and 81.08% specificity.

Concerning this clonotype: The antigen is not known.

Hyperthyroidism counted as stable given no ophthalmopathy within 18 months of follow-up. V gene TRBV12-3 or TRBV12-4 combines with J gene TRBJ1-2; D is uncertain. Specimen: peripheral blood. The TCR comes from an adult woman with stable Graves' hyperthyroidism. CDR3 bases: TGTGCCAGCAGTTTGACGAACTATGGCTACACCTTC. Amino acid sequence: CASSLTNYGYTF.